This T cell receptor (beta chain) was recorded in a study of cytomegalovirus exposure and HLA in healthy donors. Study-wide findings and caveats: A prior analysis recorded that most TCR beta V segments were productive about 87% or about 30% of the time.

The study ran its PCR with 60 Vbeta and 13 Jbeta primers. Method: immunoSEQ multiplex PCR; TCRdb's copy keeps in-frame clones and lacks some. The sample has 95,000 to 150,000 clones, 17% seen once. This clone showed up just a few times. Its antigen remains unknown. The CDR3 has 12 amino acids. The ends were cut back, 4 bases at V and 3 bases at J, with 3 bases in the middle. CDR1 is LGHNA, CDR2 YSLEER, per germline. This chain connects TRBV4-3 to TRBJ2-2; D not certain. The TCR comes from a female donor in good health and CMV-seropositive. Sequencing was carried out using PBMCs. The CDR3 sequence is CASSPDTGELFF. The CDR3 DNA reads as TGCGCCAGCAGCCCCGACACCGGGGAGCTGTTTTTT.